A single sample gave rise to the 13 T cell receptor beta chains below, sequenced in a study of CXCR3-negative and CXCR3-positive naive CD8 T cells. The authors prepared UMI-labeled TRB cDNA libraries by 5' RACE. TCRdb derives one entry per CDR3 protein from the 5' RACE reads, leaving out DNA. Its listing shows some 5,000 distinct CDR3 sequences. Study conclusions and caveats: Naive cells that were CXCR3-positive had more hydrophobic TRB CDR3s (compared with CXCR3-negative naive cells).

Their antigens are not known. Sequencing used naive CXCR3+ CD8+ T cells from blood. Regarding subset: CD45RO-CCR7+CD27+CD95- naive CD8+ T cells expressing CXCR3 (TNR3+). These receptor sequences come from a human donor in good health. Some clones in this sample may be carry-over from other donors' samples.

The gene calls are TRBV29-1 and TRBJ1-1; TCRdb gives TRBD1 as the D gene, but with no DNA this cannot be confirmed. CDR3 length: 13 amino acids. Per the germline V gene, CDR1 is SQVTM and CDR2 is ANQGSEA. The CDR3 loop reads CSVEGRRSNEAFF.

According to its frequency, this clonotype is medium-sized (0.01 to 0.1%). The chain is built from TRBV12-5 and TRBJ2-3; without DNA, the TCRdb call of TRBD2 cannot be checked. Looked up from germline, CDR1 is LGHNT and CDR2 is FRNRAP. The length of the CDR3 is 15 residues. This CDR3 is CASAAPSGYTDTQYF.

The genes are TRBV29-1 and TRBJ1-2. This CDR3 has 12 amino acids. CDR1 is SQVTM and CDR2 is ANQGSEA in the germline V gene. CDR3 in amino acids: CSGKTDSFGYTF.

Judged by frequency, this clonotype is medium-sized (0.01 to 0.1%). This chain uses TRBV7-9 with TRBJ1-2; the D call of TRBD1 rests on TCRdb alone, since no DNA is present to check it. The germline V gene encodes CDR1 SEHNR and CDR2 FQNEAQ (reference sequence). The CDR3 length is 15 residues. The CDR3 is CASSGTGAQNYGYTF. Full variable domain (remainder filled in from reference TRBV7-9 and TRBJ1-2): DTGVSQNPRHKITKRGQNVTFRCDPISEHNRLYWYRQTLGQGPEFLTYFQNEAQLEKSRLLSDRFSAERPKGSFSTLEIQRTEQGDSAMYLCASSGTGAQNYGYTFGSGTRLTVV.

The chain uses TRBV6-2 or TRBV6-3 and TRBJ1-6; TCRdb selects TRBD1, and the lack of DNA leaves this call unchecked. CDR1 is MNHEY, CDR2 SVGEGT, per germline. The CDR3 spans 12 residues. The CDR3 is CASRTGNSPLHF.

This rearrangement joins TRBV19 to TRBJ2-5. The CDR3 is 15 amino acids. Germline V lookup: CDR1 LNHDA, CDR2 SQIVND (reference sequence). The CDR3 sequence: CASSIDPDSKETQYF.

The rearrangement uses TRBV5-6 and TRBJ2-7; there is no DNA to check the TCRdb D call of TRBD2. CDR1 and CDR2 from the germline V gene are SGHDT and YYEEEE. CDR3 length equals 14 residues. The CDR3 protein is CASSSGTSFYEQYF.

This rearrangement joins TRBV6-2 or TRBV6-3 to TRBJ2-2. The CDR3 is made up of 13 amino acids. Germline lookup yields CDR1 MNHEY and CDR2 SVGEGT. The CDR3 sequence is CASLATNTGELFF.

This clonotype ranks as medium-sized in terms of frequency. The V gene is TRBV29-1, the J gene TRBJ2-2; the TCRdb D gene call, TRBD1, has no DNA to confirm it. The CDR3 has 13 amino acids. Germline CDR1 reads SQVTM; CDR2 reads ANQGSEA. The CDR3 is CSVGTGSTGELFF.

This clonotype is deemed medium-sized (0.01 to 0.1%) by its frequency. This CDR3 is CSVVGDTNTGELFF. The V gene is TRBV29-1, the J gene TRBJ2-2; TCRdb calls TRBD1, which cannot be checked without DNA. Germline loops: CDR1 SQVTM, CDR2 ANQGSEA. CDR3 size: 14 residues.

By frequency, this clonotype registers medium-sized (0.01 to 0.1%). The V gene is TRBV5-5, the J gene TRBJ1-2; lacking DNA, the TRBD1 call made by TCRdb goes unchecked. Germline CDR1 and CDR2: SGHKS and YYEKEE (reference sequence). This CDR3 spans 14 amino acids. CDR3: CASSLDSSNYGYTF.

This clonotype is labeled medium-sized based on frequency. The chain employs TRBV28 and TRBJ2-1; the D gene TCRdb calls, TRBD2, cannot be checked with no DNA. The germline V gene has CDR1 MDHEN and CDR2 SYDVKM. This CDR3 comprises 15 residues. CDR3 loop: CATTGTRVSYNEQFF.

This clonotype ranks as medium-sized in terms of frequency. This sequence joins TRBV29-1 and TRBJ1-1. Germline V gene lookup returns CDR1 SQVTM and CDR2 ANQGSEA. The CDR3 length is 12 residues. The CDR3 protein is CSVGNMDTEAFF.